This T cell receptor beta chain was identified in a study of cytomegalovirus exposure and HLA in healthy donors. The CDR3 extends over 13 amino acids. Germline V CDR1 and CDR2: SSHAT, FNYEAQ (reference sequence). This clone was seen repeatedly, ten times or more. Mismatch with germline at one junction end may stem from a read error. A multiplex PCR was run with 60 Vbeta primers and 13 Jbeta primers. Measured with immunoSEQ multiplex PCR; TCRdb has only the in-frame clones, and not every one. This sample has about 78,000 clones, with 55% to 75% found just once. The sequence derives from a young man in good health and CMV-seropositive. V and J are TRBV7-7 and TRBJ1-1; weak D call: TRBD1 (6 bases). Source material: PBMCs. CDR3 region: CASSLDRNTEAFF. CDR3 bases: TGTGCTAGCAGCCTGGACAGGAACACTGAAGCTTTCTTT.